Listed below are T cell receptor beta chains from one sample, sequenced in a study of cytomegalovirus exposure and HLA in healthy donors. Libraries were prepared by immunoSEQ multiplex PCR; TCRdb keeps only in-frame clonotypes and omits some of them. The sample consists of some 180,000 clones, about 80% of them appearing once. Sample: PBMCs. The receptors here all came from a man aged 40-50 years in good health and CMV-seronegative. Both conserved end residues are part of each CDR3. The order of the fields is V gene, clone size, D gene, J gene, CDR3 protein, CDR3 DNA. A D gene is named only where the DNA matches it firmly. Expanded clones are given a class, and other clones once, few, many or no size at all.

>TRBV5-6|few|-|TRBJ2-4
CASSTLSQENIQYF
TGTGCCAGCAGCACCTTAAGCCAGGAAAACATTCAGTACTTC
>TRBV11-3|-|TRBD2|TRBJ2-3
CASSFSGGADTQYF
TGTGCCAGCAGCTTTAGCGGGGGGGCAGATACGCAGTATTTT
>TRBV11-2|-|TRBD2|TRBJ2-1
CASSSRLAGELSGNEQFF
TGTGCCAGCAGCTCCCGACTAGCGGGAGAGTTATCGGGGAATGAGCAGTTCTTC
>TRBV27|-|-|TRBJ2-3
CASSLWASTDTQYF
TGTGCCAGCAGTTTATGGGCTAGCACAGATACGCAGTATTTT
>TRBV9|-|TRBD1|TRBJ2-7
CASSVNRQGNYEQYF
TGTGCCAGCAGCGTAAACCGACAGGGGAATTACGAGCAGTACTTC
>TRBV7-9|-|TRBD2|TRBJ2-1
CASSSEGTSGARNEQFF
TGTGCCAGCAGCTCAGAAGGGACTAGCGGGGCGAGGAATGAGCAGTTCTTC
>TRBV9|-|-|TRBJ2-5
CASSDPRGGRETQYF
TGTGCCAGCAGCGACCCTAGGGGGGGGCGAGAGACCCAGTACTTC
>TRBV7-3|-|TRBD2|TRBJ2-3
CASSLAGGSTDTQYF
TGTGCCAGCAGCTTAGCGGGAGGGTCCACAGATACGCAGTATTTT
>TRBV29-1|-|-|TRBJ1-5
CSVAHSGDSNQPQHF
TGCAGCGTTGCCCACTCGGGGGATAGCAATCAGCCCCAGCATTTT
>TRBV29-1|-|-|TRBJ2-1
CSHRGNHNEQFF
TGCAGCCATAGGGGGAACCACAATGAGCAGTTCTTC
>TRBV30|-|TRBD1|TRBJ2-5
CAWSTTGGAETQYF
TGTGCCTGGAGTACCACAGGGGGCGCAGAGACCCAGTACTTC
>TRBV6-5|-|-|TRBJ2-5
CASSNGGPNQETQYF
TGTGCCAGCAGCAACGGGGGGCCAAACCAAGAGACCCAGTACTTC
>TRBV7-7|-|-|TRBJ2-7
CASSSGTTTYEQYF
TGTGCTAGCAGCTCCGGGACAACCACCTACGAGCAGTACTTC
>TRBV11-2|-|TRBD1|TRBJ2-7
CASSSGQGAPYEQYF
TGTGCCAGCAGCTCTGGACAGGGGGCTCCCTACGAGCAGTACTTC
>TRBV7-9|-|-|TRBJ2-7
CASSPILTENLYEQYF
TGTGCCAGCAGCCCCATCCTGACAGAAAACCTCTACGAGCAGTACTTC
>TRBV7-3|few|TRBD1|TRBJ1-3
CASSLTGGYGNTIYF
TGTGCCAGCAGCTTAACAGGGGGCTATGGAAACACCATATATTTT
>TRBV7-2|-|-|TRBJ1-2
CASSPPDSLLGYTF
TGTGCCAGCAGCCCGCCGGACAGCCTCCTGGGCTACACCTTC
>TRBV28|few|-|TRBJ2-1
CASRKGVSSYNEQFF
TGTGCCAGTAGAAAGGGGGTAAGCTCCTACAATGAGCAGTTCTTC
>TRBV28|-|-|TRBJ1-1
CASSLRGGEAFF
TGTGCCAGCAGTTTGCGGGGAGGTGAAGCTTTCTTT
>TRBV6-5|-|-|TRBJ1-2
CATAQGLQGYTF
TGTGCTACCGCCCAGGGTTTACAGGGCTACACCTTC
>TRBV20-1|-|TRBD2|TRBJ2-1
CSASREDEQFF
TGCAGTGCTAGCCGGGAGGATGAGCAGTTCTTC
>TRBV7-8|-|TRBD2|TRBJ2-7
CASSFRGGVGYEQYF
TGTGCCAGCAGCTTTCGGGGGGGCGTGGGCTACGAGCAGTACTTC
>TRBV19|-|TRBD1|TRBJ2-1
CASRPDRGHYNEQFF
TGTGCCAGTCGCCCGGACAGGGGGCATTACAATGAGCAGTTCTTC
>TRBV18|-|-|TRBJ2-7
CASSPEARGSYEQYF
TGTGCCAGCTCACCAGAGGCCCGGGGATCCTACGAGCAGTACTTC
>TRBV4-3|-|TRBD1|TRBJ1-2
CASSQDNRGRVGYTF
TGCGCCAGCAGCCAAGATAACAGGGGGCGCGTTGGCTACACCTTC
>TRBV27|-|TRBD1|TRBJ2-1
CASSSPGTGGLEQFF
TGTGCCAGCAGCTCACCCGGGACAGGGGGCCTTGAGCAGTTCTTC
>TRBV5-5|once|-|TRBJ2-2
CASRVEEGTGELFF
TGTGCCAGCAGGGTAGAGGAGGGGACCGGGGAGCTGTTTTTT
>TRBV28|once|-|TRBJ1-4
CASSSPGGKEREKLFF
TGTGCCAGCAGTTCTCCGGGAGGGAAGGAGAGGGAAAAACTGTTTTTT
>TRBV18|-|TRBD2|TRBJ2-5
CASSTGLAGEETQYF
TGTGCCAGCTCAACGGGACTAGCGGGAGAAGAGACCCAGTACTTC
>TRBV5-1|few|-|TRBJ1-2
CASSLDGSNYGYTF
TGCGCCAGCAGCTTGGACGGTTCTAACTATGGCTACACCTTC
>TRBV2|-|TRBD1|TRBJ1-6
CASRRQGSRSYNSPLHF
TGTGCCAGCAGAAGACAGGGGAGTAGATCCTATAATTCACCCCTCCACTTT
>TRBV23-1|-|-|TRBJ1-2
CASSHGPSWGEYGYTF
TGCGCCAGCAGTCACGGTCCTTCCTGGGGGGAGTATGGCTACACCTTC
>TRBV28|-|-|TRBJ2-2
CASSLTYTGTGELFF
TGTGCCAGCAGTTTGACATACACTGGGACCGGGGAGCTGTTTTTT
>TRBV5-4|-|-|TRBJ2-5
CASSLPGFWETQYF
TGTGCCAGCAGCTTACCAGGGTTCTGGGAGACCCAGTACTTC
>TRBV28|-|-|TRBJ2-7
CASSTPSANQGLWYEQYF
TGTGCCAGCAGCACCCCCTCGGCCAACCAGGGGCTTTGGTACGAGCAGTACTTC
>TRBV29-1|-|-|TRBJ2-1
CSVEQIYNEQFF
TGCAGCGTCGAACAGATTTACAATGAGCAGTTCTTC
>TRBV5-6|-|-|TRBJ2-5
CASRFRETQYF
TGTGCCAGCAGATTCAGGGAGACCCAGTACTTC
>TRBV5-4|once|-|TRBJ1-4
CASSLRTNEKLFF
TGTGCCAGCAGCCTACGGACTAATGAAAAACTGTTTTTT
>TRBV7-2|-|TRBD2|TRBJ2-7
CASSLGSRGGMYEQYF
TGTGCCAGCAGCTTAGGCAGCCGCGGGGGGATGTACGAGCAGTACTTC
>TRBV15|-|TRBD2|TRBJ2-1
CATSKAGGLGEEQFF
TGTGCCACCAGCAAAGCGGGAGGCCTTGGGGAGGAGCAGTTCTTC
>TRBV15|-|-|TRBJ2-1
CATSTQGTKSYNEQFF
TGTGCCACCAGCACCCAGGGGACTAAGTCCTACAATGAGCAGTTCTTC
>TRBV6-5|few|TRBD1|TRBJ2-7
CASSYNRGPGYEQYF
TGTGCCAGCAGTTACAACAGGGGTCCCGGGTACGAGCAGTACTTC
>TRBV29-1|-|TRBD1|TRBJ1-6
CSVVSGTGGKVHF
TGCAGCGTCGTTTCCGGGACAGGGGGAAAGGTCCACTTT
>TRBV29-1|-|-|TRBJ1-2
CSVESGYYGYTF
TGCAGCGTTGAATCGGGTTACTATGGCTACACCTTC